These T cell receptor beta chains were read from a single sample in a study of cytomegalovirus exposure and HLA in healthy donors. Data came from immunoSEQ multiplex PCR; TCRdb stores just in-frame clones and leaves some out. This sample has over 200,000 clones, with 80% to 90% found just once. The sequencing input was PBMCs. These receptors came from a woman in her late teens or twenties in good health and CMV-seronegative. Each CDR3 is given without its conserved first and last residue. The D gene is left open where the match is weak.

D gene: NA
J gene: TRBJ2-7
V gene: TRBV27
CDR3 protein: ASSLVPAGAQY

D gene: NA
J gene: TRBJ2-5
V gene: TRBV19
CDR3 protein: ASSFSSETQY

D gene: NA
J gene: TRBJ2-2
V gene: TRBV5-3
CDR3 protein: ARSLDLVRELF

D gene: NA
J gene: TRBJ2-2
V gene: TRBV29-1
CDR3 protein: SVVAGRDTGELF

D gene: TRBD2
J gene: TRBJ2-3
V gene: TRBV5-1
CDR3 protein: ASGGGGTTDTQY

D gene: NA
J gene: TRBJ2-5
V gene: TRBV6-1
CDR3 protein: ASSEWAEETQY

D gene: NA
J gene: TRBJ2-3
V gene: TRBV29-1
CDR3 protein: SVVGNTDTQY

D gene: NA
J gene: TRBJ2-5
V gene: TRBV27
CDR3 protein: ASSFFVAGIQETQY

D gene: NA
J gene: TRBJ2-1
V gene: TRBV6-1
CDR3 protein: ASSASGFSYNEQF

D gene: TRBD2
J gene: TRBJ2-7
V gene: TRBV28
CDR3 protein: ATKGTSGSDFHEQY

D gene: NA
J gene: TRBJ2-1
V gene: TRBV4-3
CDR3 protein: ASSQVITGESRHSYNEQF

D gene: NA
J gene: TRBJ1-5
V gene: TRBV28
CDR3 protein: ASSLPGNQPQH

D gene: TRBD1
J gene: TRBJ2-1
V gene: TRBV27
CDR3 protein: ASSTPGQGKDEQF

D gene: TRBD2
J gene: TRBJ2-7
V gene: TRBV27
CDR3 protein: ASSLGLAGVEQY

D gene: NA
J gene: TRBJ1-2
V gene: TRBV13
CDR3 protein: ASSLVLDSYGYT

D gene: NA
J gene: TRBJ2-1
V gene: TRBV18
CDR3 protein: ASSQGGGNYNEQF

D gene: NA
J gene: TRBJ1-2
V gene: TRBV28
CDR3 protein: ASSGQRIYGYT

D gene: NA
J gene: TRBJ2-1
V gene: TRBV6-6
CDR3 protein: ASSYGSGNEQF

D gene: NA
J gene: TRBJ2-1
V gene: TRBV4-1
CDR3 protein: ASSQWWEGAYNEQF

D gene: NA
J gene: TRBJ2-7
V gene: TRBV28
CDR3 protein: ASTSVPGNAYEQY